This T cell receptor beta chain originates from a study of radiotherapy plus CTLA-4 blockade in lung cancer. The assay was immunoSEQ multiplex PCR, and TCRdb's table has in-frame clones only and misses some. The sample has about 82,000 clones, 72% seen once. The CDR3 spans 14 residues. V lost 5 bases and J 6 bases, leaving 14 bases between the germline ends. Germline lookup yields CDR1 MNHEY and CDR2 SMNVEV (reference sequence). The chain combines TRBV27 with TRBJ2-1; D perhaps matches TRBD1 (5 bases). This sequence was found in a human donor with non-small cell lung cancer that progressed on radiotherapy plus ipilimumab. The sequencing used peripheral blood, collected from a patient treated with radiotherapy plus ipilimumab. The CDR3 sequence: CASSHTGELNEQFF. Here the CDR3 DNA reads TGTGCCAGCAGTCATACAGGAGAACTCAATGAGCAGTTCTTC.